This TCR beta chain appears in the sequencing data of a study of lymphopenia after photon versus proton radiotherapy. The assay was immunoSEQ multiplex PCR, and TCRdb's table has in-frame clones only and misses some. The table includes tens of thousands of clones, roughly 81% detected once. Study results and caveats: In patients who died, overall survival fell as post-nadir TCR diversity dropped more. Photon-treated patients lost naive T cells and TCR diversity; proton-treated stayed stable. After the lymphocyte nadir, photon-treated repertoires showed oligoclonal expansion, especially of CD8+ Temra cells.

This clone was picked up a small number of times. Its matching antigen is unknown. The source of this sequence is a woman aged 45-59 years with pancreatic cancer. This sample comprised peripheral blood, obtained from a patient treated with photon-based radiotherapy.

The CDR3 coding sequence is TGTGCCAGCAGTCCTAGCTCTAGCGGCTCCTACAATGAGCAGTTCTTC. Translation: CASSPSSSGSYNEQFF. V usage is TRBV27 and J usage is TRBJ2-1, with 7 nucleotides matching TRBD2. V shed 5 bases and J 0 bases; nucleotides not matched to a gene: 7. Germline V gene lookup returns CDR1 MNHEY and CDR2 SMNVEV (reference sequence). The CDR3 contains 16 residues.